These T cell receptor beta chains were read from a single sample in a study of T cells in Graves' hyperthyroidism and ophthalmopathy. MiXCR was run by TCRdb on the multiplex PCR reads, yielding one entry per CDR3 protein. The profile shows around 250,000 distinct CDR3 sequences, less than 15% of them singletons. Material for sequencing was blood. All receptors come from a woman aged 35 to 49 with Graves' hyperthyroidism that later progressed to Graves' ophthalmopathy. Both conserved end residues are part of each CDR3. A D gene is named only where the DNA matches it firmly. Clone size is stated in some rows and not others, as once, few, many or a class when expanded.

v_gene: TRBV20-1; abundance: .; j_gene: TRBJ2-5; d_gene: .; CDR3nt: TGCAGTGCGGACCGGACAGTACAAGAGACCCAGTACTTC; CDR3aa: CSADRTVQETQYF
v_gene: TRBV11-2; abundance: many; j_gene: TRBJ1-4; d_gene: .; CDR3nt: TGTGCCAGCAGCCCGCTTGGGGGGCAGTATGAAAAACTGTTTTTT; CDR3aa: CASSPLGGQYEKLFF
v_gene: TRBV2; abundance: many; j_gene: TRBJ1-5; d_gene: .; CDR3nt: TGTGCCAGCAGTGGATACAGGGTGCATCAGCCCCAGCATTTT; CDR3aa: CASSGYRVHQPQHF
v_gene: TRBV6-1; abundance: .; j_gene: TRBJ1-1; d_gene: TRBD1; CDR3nt: TGTGCCAGCATCCGGGACAGAGTTATGAACACTGAAGCTTTCTTT; CDR3aa: CASIRDRVMNTEAFF
v_gene: TRBV12-3/TRBV12-4; abundance: many; j_gene: TRBJ1-5; d_gene: .; CDR3nt: TGTGCCAGCAGTTCGGGCAGGCTCAATCAGCCCCAGCATTTT; CDR3aa: CASSSGRLNQPQHF
v_gene: TRBV4-1; abundance: .; j_gene: TRBJ2-5; d_gene: TRBD1; CDR3nt: TGCGCCAGCAGCCTACGCACGCGGACAGGGGGAGAGACCCAGTACTTC; CDR3aa: CASSLRTRTGGETQYF
v_gene: TRBV7-9; abundance: many; j_gene: TRBJ2-3; d_gene: TRBD2; CDR3nt: TGTGCCAGCAGCCAACCGGGACTAGCGGGCGCCAGCACAGATACGCAGTATTTT; CDR3aa: CASSQPGLAGASTDTQYF
v_gene: TRBV6-1; abundance: .; j_gene: TRBJ2-2; d_gene: TRBD1; CDR3nt: TGTGCCAGCTTGTCGGACAGGAGATCGAACACCGGGGAGCTGTTTTTT; CDR3aa: CASLSDRRSNTGELFF
v_gene: TRBV19; abundance: many; j_gene: TRBJ2-5; d_gene: .; CDR3nt: TGTGCCAGTAGTATAGAGGGCTCAGGGCCTCAAGAGACCCAGTACTTC; CDR3aa: CASSIEGSGPQETQYF
v_gene: TRBV29-1; abundance: many; j_gene: TRBJ2-1; d_gene: TRBD2; CDR3nt: TGCAGCGTTCGCACTAGCGGGAGCTACAATGAGCAGTTCTTC; CDR3aa: CSVRTSGSYNEQFF
v_gene: TRBV3-1; abundance: few; j_gene: TRBJ2-3; d_gene: TRBD2; CDR3nt: TGTGCCAGCAGCCAGGGTCAGCGGGATAAGACAGATACGCAGTATTTT; CDR3aa: CASSQGQRDKTDTQYF
v_gene: TRBV12-3/TRBV12-4; abundance: many; j_gene: TRBJ1-2; d_gene: .; CDR3nt: TGTGCCAGCAGTCCCCACAGGGAATTAGGCTACACCTTC; CDR3aa: CASSPHRELGYTF
v_gene: TRBV30; abundance: many; j_gene: TRBJ2-7; d_gene: .; CDR3nt: TGTGCCTGGACCATTGGAGAGGTGCAGTACTTC; CDR3aa: CAWTIGEVQYF
v_gene: TRBV5-1; abundance: many; j_gene: TRBJ2-7; d_gene: .; CDR3nt: TGCGCCAGCAGCTTGGTGAGCGGGGAGCAGTACTTC; CDR3aa: CASSLVSGEQYF
v_gene: TRBV12-3/TRBV12-4; abundance: once; j_gene: TRBJ1-5; d_gene: .; CDR3nt: TGTGCCAGCAGTCCCTCCGGGACGGGGATAACCGCTTTTAATCAGCCCCAGCATTTT; CDR3aa: CASSPSGTGITAFNQPQHF
v_gene: TRBV6-1; abundance: many; j_gene: TRBJ1-1; d_gene: .; CDR3nt: TGTGCCAGCAAATTAGAGGACACTACTGAAGCTTTCTTT; CDR3aa: CASKLEDTTEAFF
v_gene: TRBV28; abundance: few; j_gene: TRBJ1-2; d_gene: TRBD1; CDR3nt: TGTGCCAGCGACAGGGGGCCTGACTATGGCTACACCTTC; CDR3aa: CASDRGPDYGYTF
v_gene: TRBV28; abundance: many; j_gene: TRBJ2-7; d_gene: TRBD1; CDR3nt: TGTGCCAGCAGCCAATCCGGGACAGGGTTATCCTACGAGCAGTACTTC; CDR3aa: CASSQSGTGLSYEQYF
v_gene: TRBV7-7; abundance: many; j_gene: TRBJ2-7; d_gene: TRBD1; CDR3nt: TGTGCTAGCAGCCCCGACAGGGAACGTGCCTACGAGCAGTACTTC; CDR3aa: CASSPDRERAYEQYF
v_gene: TRBV30; abundance: many; j_gene: TRBJ2-1; d_gene: .; CDR3nt: TGTGCCTGGAGTGTAGGATCGGGACTCCAGGGTGAGCAGTTCTTC; CDR3aa: CAWSVGSGLQGEQFF
v_gene: TRBV19; abundance: many; j_gene: TRBJ1-2; d_gene: .; CDR3nt: TGTGCCAGTACCCGAACCGCGGACACGCACTCCTATGGCTACACCTTC; CDR3aa: CASTRTADTHSYGYTF
v_gene: TRBV6-1; abundance: .; j_gene: TRBJ2-1; d_gene: .; CDR3nt: TGTGCCAGCAGTCTCAGCCATGGCGGCCTCTCCTACAATGAGCAGTTCTTC; CDR3aa: CASSLSHGGLSYNEQFF
v_gene: TRBV27; abundance: .; j_gene: TRBJ2-5; d_gene: .; CDR3nt: TGTGCCAGCAGTCCACCCGAGGGACTCCAAGAGACCCAGTACTTC; CDR3aa: CASSPPEGLQETQYF
v_gene: TRBV4-1; abundance: few; j_gene: TRBJ2-5; d_gene: .; CDR3nt: TGCGCCAGCAGCCAAGCGAGGGCCAGGGGCGAAGAGACCCAGTACTTC; CDR3aa: CASSQARARGEETQYF
v_gene: TRBV20-1; abundance: .; j_gene: TRBJ2-7; d_gene: TRBD2; CDR3nt: TGCAGTGCCCATACTAGCGGGAGGCTTTACGAGCAGTACTTC; CDR3aa: CSAHTSGRLYEQYF
v_gene: TRBV5-1; abundance: many; j_gene: TRBJ2-1; d_gene: .; CDR3nt: TGCGCCAGCAGTCTAAAGACTGACAATGAGCAGTTCTTC; CDR3aa: CASSLKTDNEQFF
v_gene: TRBV5-4; abundance: few; j_gene: TRBJ1-1; d_gene: .; CDR3nt: TGTGCCAGCAGCCCCCCGGGGTACACTGAAGCTTTCTTT; CDR3aa: CASSPPGYTEAFF
v_gene: TRBV9; abundance: once; j_gene: TRBJ1-4; d_gene: .; CDR3nt: TGTGCCAGCAGCGTCGGGTCCGCAACTAATGAAAACCTGTTTTTT; CDR3aa: CASSVGSATNENLFF
v_gene: TRBV6-1; abundance: many; j_gene: TRBJ2-1; d_gene: TRBD2; CDR3nt: TGTGCCAGCAGTTATGTAGCGGGAGTGCGGGATGAGCAGTTCTTC; CDR3aa: CASSYVAGVRDEQFF
v_gene: TRBV3-1; abundance: many; j_gene: TRBJ1-3; d_gene: .; CDR3nt: TGTGCCAGCAGCCAAACGGCGGACACCATATATTTT; CDR3aa: CASSQTADTIYF
v_gene: TRBV2; abundance: .; j_gene: TRBJ2-1; d_gene: TRBD2; CDR3nt: TGTGCCAGCATTTGGACTAGCGGGAGGAGTGAGCAGTTCTTC; CDR3aa: CASIWTSGRSEQFF
v_gene: TRBV3-1; abundance: many; j_gene: TRBJ1-4; d_gene: .; CDR3nt: TGTGCCAGCAGCCTACCAAAGATAGGGGGAAAACTGTTTTTT; CDR3aa: CASSLPKIGGKLFF
v_gene: TRBV6-6; abundance: many; j_gene: TRBJ2-7; d_gene: TRBD1; CDR3nt: TGTGCCAGCAGTTACTCAGGGGGCTCTTGGGAGCAGTACTTC; CDR3aa: CASSYSGGSWEQYF
v_gene: TRBV20-1; abundance: .; j_gene: TRBJ2-7; d_gene: TRBD2; CDR3nt: TGCAGTGCCCTGGGGCCTAGCGGCTTCTACGAGCAGTACTTC; CDR3aa: CSALGPSGFYEQYF
v_gene: TRBV20-1; abundance: .; j_gene: TRBJ1-6; d_gene: .; CDR3nt: TGCAGTGCTAGAGAGGCCAGTTGGTATAATTCACCCCTCCACTTT; CDR3aa: CSAREASWYNSPLHF
v_gene: TRBV28; abundance: many; j_gene: TRBJ1-1; d_gene: .; CDR3nt: TGTGCCAGCAGCCAGCCAGGGGATAGGGAGAACACTGAAGCTTTCTTT; CDR3aa: CASSQPGDRENTEAFF
v_gene: TRBV4-1; abundance: once; j_gene: TRBJ2-5; d_gene: TRBD1; CDR3nt: TGCGCCAGCAGCCATCATACCGGGACAGGGCCACAAGAGACCCAGTACTTC; CDR3aa: CASSHHTGTGPQETQYF
v_gene: TRBV18; abundance: many; j_gene: TRBJ2-5; d_gene: TRBD1; CDR3nt: TGTGCCAGCTCACACCCAGGGGGCCAAGAGACCCAGTACTTC; CDR3aa: CASSHPGGQETQYF
v_gene: TRBV28; abundance: many; j_gene: TRBJ2-7; d_gene: TRBD1; CDR3nt: TGTGCCAGCAGTTCCGTCCGGGACAGTCCCTACGAGCAGTACTTC; CDR3aa: CASSSVRDSPYEQYF
v_gene: TRBV6-1; abundance: many; j_gene: TRBJ1-1; d_gene: .; CDR3nt: TGTGCCAGCAGTCCTTCTGCGAACACTGAAGCTTTCTTT; CDR3aa: CASSPSANTEAFF
v_gene: TRBV2; abundance: many; j_gene: TRBJ2-1; d_gene: .; CDR3nt: TGTGCCAGCAGGATTTTACCGGGAGACTACAATGAGCAGTTCTTC; CDR3aa: CASRILPGDYNEQFF
v_gene: TRBV27; abundance: many; j_gene: TRBJ2-1; d_gene: TRBD2; CDR3nt: TGTGCCAGCAGTATTATTGTGGGGAGCGGGAGGGACAATGAGCAGTTCTTC; CDR3aa: CASSIIVGSGRDNEQFF
v_gene: TRBV2; abundance: many; j_gene: TRBJ2-1; d_gene: TRBD2; CDR3nt: TGTGCCAGCAGGAGGAGGCTAGCGGGAGGGCCGGGGAATGAGCAGTTCTTC; CDR3aa: CASRRRLAGGPGNEQFF
v_gene: TRBV7-3; abundance: few; j_gene: TRBJ2-2; d_gene: .; CDR3nt: TGTGCCAGCAGCCAAAACGGGAACACCGGGGAGCTGTTTTTT; CDR3aa: CASSQNGNTGELFF
v_gene: TRBV15; abundance: .; j_gene: TRBJ1-1; d_gene: TRBD1; CDR3nt: TGTGCCACCAGCAGGGGACAGGGTCCCACTGAAGCTTTCTTT; CDR3aa: CATSRGQGPTEAFF
v_gene: TRBV29-1; abundance: many; j_gene: TRBJ2-7; d_gene: TRBD2; CDR3nt: TGCAGCGTTGTGACGTCTAGCGGGTTTAGCTCCTACGAGCAGTACTTC; CDR3aa: CSVVTSSGFSSYEQYF
v_gene: TRBV6-1; abundance: many; j_gene: TRBJ2-3; d_gene: .; CDR3nt: TGTGCCAGCAGTCGGCCCACTAGCACAGATACGCAGTATTTT; CDR3aa: CASSRPTSTDTQYF
v_gene: TRBV19; abundance: many; j_gene: TRBJ2-2; d_gene: TRBD1; CDR3nt: TGTGCCAGTAGGAAACGGGACAGGGGTTTATCGAACACCGGGGAGCTGTTTTTT; CDR3aa: CASRKRDRGLSNTGELFF
v_gene: TRBV29-1; abundance: few; j_gene: TRBJ1-3; d_gene: .; CDR3nt: TGCAGCGTTGAAAAAATTAGGGGTAGCTCTGGAAACACCATATATTTT; CDR3aa: CSVEKIRGSSGNTIYF
v_gene: TRBV6-2/TRBV6-3; abundance: .; j_gene: TRBJ2-4; d_gene: TRBD1; CDR3nt: TGTGCCAGCAGTTACAATGGACAGGGGCTCGCCAAAAACATTCAGTACTTC; CDR3aa: CASSYNGQGLAKNIQYF
v_gene: TRBV19; abundance: many; j_gene: TRBJ2-1; d_gene: TRBD2; CDR3nt: TGTGCCAGTAGTGGTCCAGCGGGAGCATACAATGAGCAGTTCTTC; CDR3aa: CASSGPAGAYNEQFF
v_gene: TRBV10-3; abundance: many; j_gene: TRBJ2-3; d_gene: TRBD2; CDR3nt: TGTGCCATCAGTGCCTCAAAAAAGATAGCGGGAGTGACAGATACGCAGTATTTT; CDR3aa: CAISASKKIAGVTDTQYF
v_gene: TRBV7-9; abundance: .; j_gene: TRBJ2-5; d_gene: .; CDR3nt: TGTGCCAGCAGCTTTCGGGTTGGAGAGACCCAGTACTTC; CDR3aa: CASSFRVGETQYF